This TCR beta chain emerged from a study of immune evolution from preneoplasia to lung adenocarcinoma. General study points: Later-stage lesions appeared to have more T cells, more diversity, less clonality. From normal lung to invasive adenocarcinoma, top clone frequencies appeared to decrease.

Sequencing was performed with immunoSEQ multiplex PCR; in TCRdb, only in-frame clones are kept and a portion is missing. This repertoire shows 11,000 to 15,000 clones, 85% found once; its top ten account for roughly 3.1%. V was clipped by 0 bases and J by 0 bases, with 9 bases between them. This CDR3 spans 15 amino acids. The germline V gene has CDR1 SGHNT and CDR2 YYREEE (reference sequence). Resections took place in Japan or China from about 2014 to 2017. Premalignant or tumor cells were enriched by macro-dissection after pathologic assessment. A word on this clone: Antigen unknown.

This TCR came from a donor at least 70 years old with lung adenocarcinoma. The specimen sequenced was FFPE lung adenocarcinoma in situ tissue. The chain employs TRBV5-4 and TRBJ1-1; tentatively, D is TRBD1 (5 bases). The CDR3 sequence is CASSLAGAVNTEAFF. CDR3 nucleotides: TGTGCCAGCAGCTTGGCCGGGGCCGTGAACACTGAAGCTTTCTTT.